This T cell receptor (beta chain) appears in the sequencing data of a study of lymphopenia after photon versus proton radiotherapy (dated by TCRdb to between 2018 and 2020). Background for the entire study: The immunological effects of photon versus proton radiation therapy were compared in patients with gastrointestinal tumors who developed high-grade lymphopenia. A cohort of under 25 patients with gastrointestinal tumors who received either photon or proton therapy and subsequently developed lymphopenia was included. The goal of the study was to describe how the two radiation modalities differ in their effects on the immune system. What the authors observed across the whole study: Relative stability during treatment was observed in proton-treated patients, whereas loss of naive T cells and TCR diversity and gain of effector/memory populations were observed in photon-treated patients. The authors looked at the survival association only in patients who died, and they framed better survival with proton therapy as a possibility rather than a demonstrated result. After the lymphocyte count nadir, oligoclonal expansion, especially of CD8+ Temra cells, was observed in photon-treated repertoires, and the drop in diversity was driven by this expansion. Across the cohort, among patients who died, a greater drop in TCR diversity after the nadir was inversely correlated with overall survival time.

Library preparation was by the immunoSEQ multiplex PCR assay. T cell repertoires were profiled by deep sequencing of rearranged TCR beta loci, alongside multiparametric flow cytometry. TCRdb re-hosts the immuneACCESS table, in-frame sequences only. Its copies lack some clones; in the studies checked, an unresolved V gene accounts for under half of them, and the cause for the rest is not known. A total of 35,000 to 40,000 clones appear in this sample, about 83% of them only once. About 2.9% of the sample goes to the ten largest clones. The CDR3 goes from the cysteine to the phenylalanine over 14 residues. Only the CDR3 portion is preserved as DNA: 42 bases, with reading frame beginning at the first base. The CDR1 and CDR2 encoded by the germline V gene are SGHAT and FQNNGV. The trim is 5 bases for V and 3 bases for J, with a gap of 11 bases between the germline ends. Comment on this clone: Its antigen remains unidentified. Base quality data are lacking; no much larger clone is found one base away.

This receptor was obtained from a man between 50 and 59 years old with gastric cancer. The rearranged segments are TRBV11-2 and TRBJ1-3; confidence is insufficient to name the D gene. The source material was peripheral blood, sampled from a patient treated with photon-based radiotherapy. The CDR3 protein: CASSDGYFGNTIYF. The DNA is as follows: TGTGCCAGCAGCGATGGGTACTTTGGAAACACCATATATTTT.